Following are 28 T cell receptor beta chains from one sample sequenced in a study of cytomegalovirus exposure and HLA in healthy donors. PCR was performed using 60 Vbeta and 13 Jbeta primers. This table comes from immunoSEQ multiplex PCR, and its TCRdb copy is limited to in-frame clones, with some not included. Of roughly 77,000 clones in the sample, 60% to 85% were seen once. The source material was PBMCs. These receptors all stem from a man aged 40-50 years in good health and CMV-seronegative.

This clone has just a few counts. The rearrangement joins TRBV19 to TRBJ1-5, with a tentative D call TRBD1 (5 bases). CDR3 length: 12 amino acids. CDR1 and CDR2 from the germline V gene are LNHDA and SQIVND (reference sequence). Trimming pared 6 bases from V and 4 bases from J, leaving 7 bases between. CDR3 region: CASRTDNQPQHF. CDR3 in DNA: TGTGCCAGTAGGACAGATAATCAGCCCCAGCATTTT.

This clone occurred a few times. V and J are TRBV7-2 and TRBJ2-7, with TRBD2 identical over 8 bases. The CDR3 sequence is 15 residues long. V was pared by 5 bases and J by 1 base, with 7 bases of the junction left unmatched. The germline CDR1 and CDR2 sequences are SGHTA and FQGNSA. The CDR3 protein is CASSIQSGGSYEQYF. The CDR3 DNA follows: TGTGCCAGCAGCATCCAAAGCGGGGGATCCTACGAGCAGTACTTC.

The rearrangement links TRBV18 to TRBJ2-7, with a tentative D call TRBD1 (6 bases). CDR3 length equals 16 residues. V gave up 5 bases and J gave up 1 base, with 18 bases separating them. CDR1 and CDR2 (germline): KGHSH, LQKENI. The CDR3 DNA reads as TGTGCCAGCTCAGCGGACCAGGGGAGAAAATCCTACGAGCAGTACTTC. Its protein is CASSADQGRKSYEQYF.

The CDR3 DNA sequence: TGTGCCAGTAGTATACAGGCGGGGGGGATCTACGAGCAGTACTTC. This encodes CASSIQAGGIYEQYF. The chain joins TRBV19 to TRBJ2-7, with 9 positions matching TRBD2. The germline V gene has CDR1 LNHDA and CDR2 SQIVND (reference sequence). This CDR3 region has 15 residues. The trim removed 2 bases at V and 3 bases at J, leaving 5 bases unmatched.

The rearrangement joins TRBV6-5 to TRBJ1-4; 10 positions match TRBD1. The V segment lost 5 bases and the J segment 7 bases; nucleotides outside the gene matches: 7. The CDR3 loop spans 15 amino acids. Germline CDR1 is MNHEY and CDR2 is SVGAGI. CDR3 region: CASSTLDRGREKLFF. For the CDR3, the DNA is TGTGCCAGCAGTACCCTCGACAGGGGGCGTGAAAAACTGTTTTTT.

The CDR3 DNA follows: TGTGCCAGCAGCTTCGTAGCGGGAGGGTCCTACAATGAGCAGTTCTTC. Protein: CASSFVAGGSYNEQFF. This sequence joins TRBV5-4 and TRBJ2-1; 11 nucleotides agree with TRBD2. This CDR3 is 16 amino acids long. Germline V gives CDR1 SGHNT, CDR2 YYREEE (reference sequence). The V gene end was trimmed by 2 bases and the J gene end by 1 base; junction bases not matched to a gene: 2.

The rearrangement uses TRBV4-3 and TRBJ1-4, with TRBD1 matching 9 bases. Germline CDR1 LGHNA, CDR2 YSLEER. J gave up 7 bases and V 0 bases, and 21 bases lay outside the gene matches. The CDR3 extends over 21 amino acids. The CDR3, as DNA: TGCGCCAGCAGCCAAGATTGGGATGGACAGGGGATATTTCAACGGGTTGAAAAACTGTTTTTT. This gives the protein CASSQDWDGQGIFQRVEKLFF.

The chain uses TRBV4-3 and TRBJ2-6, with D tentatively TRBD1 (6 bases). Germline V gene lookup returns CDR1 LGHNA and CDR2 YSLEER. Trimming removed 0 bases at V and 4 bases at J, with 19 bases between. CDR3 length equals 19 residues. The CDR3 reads CASSQDGGQGAGGANVLTF. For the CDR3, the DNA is TGCGCCAGCAGCCAAGATGGGGGACAAGGGGCGGGCGGGGCCAACGTCCTGACTTTC.

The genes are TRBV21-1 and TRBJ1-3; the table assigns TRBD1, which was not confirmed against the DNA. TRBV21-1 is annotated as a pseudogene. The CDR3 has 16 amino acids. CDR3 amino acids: CASIREGHRERNTIYF. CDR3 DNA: TGTGCCAGCATCCGTGAGGGACATCGTGAACGAAACACCATATATTTT.

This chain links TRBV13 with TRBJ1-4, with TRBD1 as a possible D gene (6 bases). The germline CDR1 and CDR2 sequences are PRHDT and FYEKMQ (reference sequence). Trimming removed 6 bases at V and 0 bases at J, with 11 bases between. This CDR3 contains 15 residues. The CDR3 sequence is CASRLGHTTNEKLFF. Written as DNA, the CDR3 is TGTGCCAGCAGGTTGGGACACACAACTAATGAAAAACTGTTTTTT.

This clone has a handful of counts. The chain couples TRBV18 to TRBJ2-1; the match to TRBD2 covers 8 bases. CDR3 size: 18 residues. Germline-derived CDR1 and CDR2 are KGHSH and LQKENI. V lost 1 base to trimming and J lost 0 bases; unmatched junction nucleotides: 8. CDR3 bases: TGTGCCAGCTCACCACTAGCGGGGCTACCAAGCTCCTACAATGAGCAGTTCTTC. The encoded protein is CASSPLAGLPSSYNEQFF. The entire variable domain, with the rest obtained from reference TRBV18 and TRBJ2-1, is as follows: NAGVMQNPRHLVRRRGQEARLRCSPMKGHSHVYWYRQLPEEGLKFMVYLQKENIIDESGMPKERFSAEFPKEGPSILRIQQVVRGDSAAYFCASSPLAGLPSSYNEQFFGPGTRLTVL.

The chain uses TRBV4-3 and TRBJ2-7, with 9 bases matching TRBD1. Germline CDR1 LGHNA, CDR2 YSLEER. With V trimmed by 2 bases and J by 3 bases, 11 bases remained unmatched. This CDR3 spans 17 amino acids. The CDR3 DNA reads TGCGCCAGCAGCCAATATATCCCGGGACAGGGATTCTACGAGCAGTACTTC. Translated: CASSQYIPGQGFYEQYF.

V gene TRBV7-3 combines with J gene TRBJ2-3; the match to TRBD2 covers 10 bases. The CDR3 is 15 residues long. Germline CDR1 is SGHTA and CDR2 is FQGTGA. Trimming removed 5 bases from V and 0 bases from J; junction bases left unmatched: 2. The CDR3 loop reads CASSRTSGSTDTQYF. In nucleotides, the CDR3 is TGTGCCAGCAGCCGGACTAGCGGTAGCACAGATACGCAGTATTTT.

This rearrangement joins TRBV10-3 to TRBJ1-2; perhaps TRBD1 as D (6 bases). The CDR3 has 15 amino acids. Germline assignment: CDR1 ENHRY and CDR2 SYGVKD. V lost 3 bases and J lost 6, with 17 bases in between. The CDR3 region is CAISESENRVHGYTF. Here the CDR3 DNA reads TGTGCCATCAGTGAAAGCGAGAACAGGGTCCATGGCTACACCTTC.

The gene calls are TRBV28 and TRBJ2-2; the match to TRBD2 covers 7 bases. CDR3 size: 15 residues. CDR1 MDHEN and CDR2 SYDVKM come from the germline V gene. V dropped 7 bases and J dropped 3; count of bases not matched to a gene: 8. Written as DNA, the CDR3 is TGTGCCAGCATCGTTGGAGGGAGGGACACCGGGGAGCTGTTTTTT. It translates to CASIVGGRDTGELFF.

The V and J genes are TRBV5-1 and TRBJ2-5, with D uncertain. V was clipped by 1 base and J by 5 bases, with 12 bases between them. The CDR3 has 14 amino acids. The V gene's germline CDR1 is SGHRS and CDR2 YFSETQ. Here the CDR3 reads CASSLFDSRETQYF. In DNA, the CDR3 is TGCGCCAGCAGCTTGTTCGATAGTCGTGAGACCCAGTACTTC.

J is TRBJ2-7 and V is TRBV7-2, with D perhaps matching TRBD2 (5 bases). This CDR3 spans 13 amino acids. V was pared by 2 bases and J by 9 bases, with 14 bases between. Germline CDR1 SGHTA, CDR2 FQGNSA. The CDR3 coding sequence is TGTGCCAGCAGCTTAATACGTGGGAGCCCGCAGTACTTC. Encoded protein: CASSLIRGSPQYF.

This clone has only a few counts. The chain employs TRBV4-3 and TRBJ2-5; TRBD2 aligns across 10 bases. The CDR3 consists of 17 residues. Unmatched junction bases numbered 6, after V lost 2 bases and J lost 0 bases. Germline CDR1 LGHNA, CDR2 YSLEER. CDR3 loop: CASSQKRTSGYQETQYF. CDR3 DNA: TGCGCCAGCAGCCAAAAGCGGACTAGCGGATACCAAGAGACCCAGTACTTC.

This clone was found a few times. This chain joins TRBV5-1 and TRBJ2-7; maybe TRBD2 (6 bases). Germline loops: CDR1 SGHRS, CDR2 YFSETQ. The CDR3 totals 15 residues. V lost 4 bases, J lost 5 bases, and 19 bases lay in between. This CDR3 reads CASSRTTGTDHEQYF. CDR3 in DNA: TGCGCCAGCAGCAGGACCACCGGGACTGACCACGAGCAGTACTTC.

In nucleotides, the CDR3 is TGTGCCAGCAGCCAAGCGGCAGGGCCAGAGACCCAGTACTTC. Amino acids: CASSQAAGPETQYF. The chain is built from TRBV4-2 and TRBJ2-5; possible D gene TRBD1, 5 bases. Germline CDR1 reads LGHNA; CDR2 reads YNFKEQ. The CDR3 runs to 14 residues. Trimming took 1 base from V and 4 from J, leaving 10 bases between them.

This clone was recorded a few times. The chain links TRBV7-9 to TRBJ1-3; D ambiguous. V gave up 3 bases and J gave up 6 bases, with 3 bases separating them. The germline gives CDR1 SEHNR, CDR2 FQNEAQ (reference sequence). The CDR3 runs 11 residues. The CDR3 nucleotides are TGTGCCAGCAGCTTCGTAAACACCATATATTTT. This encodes CASSFVNTIYF.

The DNA of the CDR3 is TGTGCCAGTAGTCACAGGGGCGAGCAGTACTTC. This encodes CASSHRGEQYF. This rearrangement joins TRBV19 to TRBJ2-7, with 7 positions matching TRBD1. Trimming took 5 bases from V and 6 from J; bases not matched to a gene: 1. Germline-derived CDR1 and CDR2 are LNHDA and SQIVND (reference sequence). CDR3 size: 11 residues.

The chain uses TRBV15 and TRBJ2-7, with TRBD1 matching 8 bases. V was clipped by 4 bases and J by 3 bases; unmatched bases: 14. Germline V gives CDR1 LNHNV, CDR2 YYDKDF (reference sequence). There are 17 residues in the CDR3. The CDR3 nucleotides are TGTGCCACCAGCAACCTCTTGGCGTGGACAGGGAGCTACGAGCAGTACTTC. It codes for CATSNLLAWTGSYEQYF. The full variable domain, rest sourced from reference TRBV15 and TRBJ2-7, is DAMVIQNPRYQVTQFGKPVTLSCSQTLNHNVMYWYQQKSSQAPKLLFHYYDKDFNNEADTPDNFQSRRPNTSFCFLDIRSPGLGDTAMYLCATSNLLAWTGSYEQYFGPGTRLTVT.

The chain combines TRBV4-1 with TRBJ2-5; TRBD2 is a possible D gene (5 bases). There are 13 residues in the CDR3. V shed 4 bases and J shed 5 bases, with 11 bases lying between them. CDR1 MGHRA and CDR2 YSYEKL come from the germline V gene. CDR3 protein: CASSRLLDETQYF. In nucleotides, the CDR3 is TGCGCCAGCAGCCGACTACTTGACGAGACCCAGTACTTC.

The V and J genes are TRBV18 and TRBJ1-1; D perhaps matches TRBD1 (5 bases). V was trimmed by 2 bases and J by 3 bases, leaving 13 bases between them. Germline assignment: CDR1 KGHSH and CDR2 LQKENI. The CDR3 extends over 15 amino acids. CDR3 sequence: CASSPGLGRDTEAFF. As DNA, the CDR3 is TGTGCCAGCTCACCAGGGTTGGGCAGGGACACTGAAGCTTTCTTT.

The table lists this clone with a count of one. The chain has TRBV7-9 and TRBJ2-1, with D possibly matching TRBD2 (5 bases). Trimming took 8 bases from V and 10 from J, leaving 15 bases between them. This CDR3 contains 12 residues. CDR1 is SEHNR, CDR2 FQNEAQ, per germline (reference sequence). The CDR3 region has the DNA TGTGCCAGCTTGGGCCGGGAACCGGAGCAGTTCTTC. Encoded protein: CASLGREPEQFF.

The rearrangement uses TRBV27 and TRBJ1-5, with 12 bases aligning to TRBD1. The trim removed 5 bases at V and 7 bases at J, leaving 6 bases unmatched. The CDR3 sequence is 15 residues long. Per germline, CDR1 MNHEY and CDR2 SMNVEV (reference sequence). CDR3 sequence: CASSAGQGANQPQHF. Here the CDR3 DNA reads TGTGCCAGCAGTGCGGGACAGGGGGCCAACCAGCCCCAGCATTTT.

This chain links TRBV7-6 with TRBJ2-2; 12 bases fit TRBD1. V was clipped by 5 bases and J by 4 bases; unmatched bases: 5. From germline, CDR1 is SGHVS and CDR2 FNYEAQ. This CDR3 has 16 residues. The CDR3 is CASSVGQGAGTGELFF. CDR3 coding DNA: TGTGCCAGCAGCGTGGGACAGGGGGCTGGCACCGGGGAGCTGTTTTTT.